This T cell receptor beta chain was captured in a study of blood T cell repertoires in COVID-19. The table came from immunoSEQ multiplex PCR; TCRdb's copy has only in-frame clones and leaves some out. The sample includes approximately 100,000 clones, about 85% of them seen just once. Germline V gene sequence: CDR1 SGHAT, CDR2 FQNNGV. The CDR3 runs to 11 residues. This clone was counted only a few times. One end of the junction does not line up with germline, which may come from a read error. The rearrangement uses TRBV11-2 and TRBJ2-7; D is undetermined. The receptor was derived from a man of 80 years or more with acute or convalescent COVID-19. The sample taken for sequencing was peripheral blood. Here the CDR3 reads CASSFRSHPDF. The CDR3 nucleotides read TGTGCCAGCAGCTTCCGAAGCCATCCCGACTTC.